Listed below are T cell receptor beta chains from one sample, sequenced in a study of cytomegalovirus exposure and HLA in healthy donors. The repertoire was sequenced with immunoSEQ multiplex PCR; TCRdb's copy has only in-frame clones and lacks some. The profile shows some 260,000 clones, around 91% of them singletons. Material: PBMCs. The source is a woman aged 25 to 45 in good health and CMV-seronegative. CDR3s include the opening cysteine and the closing phenylalanine or tryptophan. D genes are given only for firm matches. Size is stated for part of the rows, as once, few or many counts, or as a class when the clone is expanded.

TRBJ1-4 few TRBV7-8 - TGTGCCAGCAGCTTAGACGCGGTGGGAGCAGGGGACTTCGAAAAACTGTTTTTT CASSLDAVGAGDFEKLFF
TRBJ2-5 - TRBV4-1 TRBD2 TGCGCCAGCAGCCAAGATTCTGAAGCGGGAGGGCGGGAGACCCAGTACTTC CASSQDSEAGGRETQYF
TRBJ2-5 - TRBV7-7 - TGTGCCAGCAGCTTAGCGTACCACATTCAAGAGACCCAGTACTTC CASSLAYHIQETQYF
TRBJ2-7 - TRBV7-9 - TGTGCCAGCAGCTTAATAAACTACGAGCAGTACTTC CASSLINYEQYF
TRBJ2-2 - TRBV27 TRBD2 TGTGCCAGCAGGCTTCTAGCGGGCCCCGGGGAGCTGTTTTTT CASRLLAGPGELFF
TRBJ2-1 - TRBV10-2 TRBD1 TGCGCCAGCAGAGGACAGGACTTCTACAATGAGCAGTTCTTC CASRGQDFYNEQFF
TRBJ2-6 - TRBV7-8 TRBD2 TGTGCCAGCAGCCGAGGACTAGCGGGAGAGGCGGGGGCCAACGTCCTGACTTTC CASSRGLAGEAGANVLTF
TRBJ2-6 - TRBV4-1 - TGCGCCAGCAACGAGGGTTATTTTGGGGCCAACGTCCTGACTTTC CASNEGYFGANVLTF
TRBJ2-5 - TRBV9 TRBD1 TGTGCCAGCAGCGCGCCACGAGGGACAGACTTTCAAGAGACCCAGTACTTC CASSAPRGTDFQETQYF
TRBJ2-1 - TRBV7-9 TRBD1 TGTGCCAGCAGCGGGTTCTCGGACAGGGCCAATGAGCAGTTCTTC CASSGFSDRANEQFF
TRBJ2-5 - TRBV5-1 TRBD2 TGCGCCAGCAGCTTAGGCGGGGGGGAGACCCAGTACTTC CASSLGGGETQYF
TRBJ1-4 - TRBV28 - TGTGCCAGCAGTTTACAGGGAGATGCAACTAATGAAAAACTGTTTTTT CASSLQGDATNEKLFF
TRBJ2-5 - TRBV4-1 - TGCGCCAGCAGCCAAGAACCCGCCCAAGAGACCCAGTACTTC CASSQEPAQETQYF
TRBJ2-1 - TRBV5-4 - TGTGCCAGCAGCGCACCTGGACGCAGAGTAGGCAATGAGCAGTTCTTC CASSAPGRRVGNEQFF
TRBJ1-2 - TRBV27 - TGTGCCAGCGCTGGGCATCTTAACTATGGCTACACCTTC CASAGHLNYGYTF
TRBJ1-1 - TRBV11-2 - TGTGCCAGCAGCTTAGAGGGGCCGGACACTGAAGCTTTCTTT CASSLEGPDTEAFF
TRBJ2-7 - TRBV6-6 TRBD2 TGTGCCAGCAGTTACCCACAAATAGCGGGAAGTTACGAGCAGTACTTC CASSYPQIAGSYEQYF
TRBJ1-4 - TRBV7-8 - TGTGCCAGCAGCTTCGGGATAACGGGGGAAAAACTGTTTTTT CASSFGITGEKLFF
TRBJ1-5 - TRBV18 TRBD1 TGTGCCAGCTCACCGACAGGGGCGGATCAGCCCCAGCATTTT CASSPTGADQPQHF
TRBJ2-3 - TRBV14 TRBD2 TGTGCCAGCAGCCAAGGAGGCAGCGGGAGGTCCTTTGGCACAGATACGCAGTATTTT CASSQGGSGRSFGTDTQYF
TRBJ2-3 - TRBV9 - TGTGCCAGCAGCGTAGGGTCGAGGGGTGGAGATACGCAGTATTTT CASSVGSRGGDTQYF
TRBJ2-1 - TRBV5-1 - TGCGCCAGCAGCTTGCGTGACTCGGGACGGCTTTACAATGAGCAGTTCTTC CASSLRDSGRLYNEQFF
TRBJ2-1 - TRBV6-6 - TGTGCCAGCAGTTACGGACGGGAGTATGAGTTCTTC CASSYGREYEFF
TRBJ2-1 - TRBV4-2 - TGTGCCAGCAGCCAAGGGTTACCGACCGATGAGCAGTTCTTC CASSQGLPTDEQFF
TRBJ2-1 once TRBV2 - TGTGCCAGCAGCCTTGGGGGGGAGCAGTTCTTC CASSLGGEQFF
TRBJ2-1 - TRBV27 TRBD2 TGTGCCAGCAGTACCAGACTAGCGGCATACAATGAGCAGTTCTTC CASSTRLAAYNEQFF
TRBJ1-3 - TRBV6-5 - TGTGCCAGCCGACCCACCTTCGACTCTGGAAACACCATATATTTT CASRPTFDSGNTIYF
TRBJ2-4 - TRBV5-1 - TGCGCCAGCAGCGACAGGGCAGGACCTACTAGCCCTAGGCGTGGCATTCAGTACTTC CASSDRAGPTSPRRGIQYF
TRBJ2-5 - TRBV13 TRBD2 TGTGCCAGCAGCCCGGGACTAGCGGGAGGGGATCAAGAGACCCAGTACTTC CASSPGLAGGDQETQYF
TRBJ2-2 - TRBV28 - TGTGCCAGCAGTTTGAGGGTCGCCGGGGAGCTGTTTTTT CASSLRVAGELFF
TRBJ2-7 - TRBV27 - TGTGCCAGCAGTTTAGGGCAGGGCTCCTACGAGCAGTACTTC CASSLGQGSYEQYF